This is a list of T cell receptor beta chains from one sample in a study of response to subunit inactivated influenza vaccine. TCRdb independently ran MiXCR on the RT-PCR reads; one entry per CDR3 protein. This sample has hundreds of thousands of distinct CDR3 sequences, with over 9.5% found just once. The sequences come from PBMCs from blood, collected roughly 47 days after vaccination. All receptors derive from a man aged 45-65 years who received an inactivated influenza vaccine. CDR3s include the opening cysteine and the closing phenylalanine or tryptophan.

CATSRGGGASYEQYF	TRBV15	TRBJ2-7
CASSVTGGTYEQYF	TRBV5-1	TRBJ2-7
CSAAGLAGARTQYF	TRBV20-1	TRBJ2-5
CSSKDRVTDTQYF	TRBV29-1	TRBJ2-3
CASSFGGGDEQFF	TRBV28	TRBJ2-1
CASSLRGQGGYTF	TRBV14	TRBJ1-2
CASSDTDRGNTEAFF	TRBV12-3/TRBV12-4	TRBJ1-1
CASSQGVDEQYF	TRBV3-1	TRBJ2-7
CSAFLSGGYNEQFF	TRBV20-1	TRBJ2-1
CASSLGRQGISTDTQYF	TRBV12-3/TRBV12-4	TRBJ2-3
CASSARGVTNEKLFF	TRBV7-8	TRBJ1-4
CSVAKTVGITDTQYF	TRBV29-1	TRBJ2-3
CASSLRAAPNYGYTF	TRBV5-6	TRBJ1-2
CASSRRQGYQPTDTQYF	TRBV7-2	TRBJ2-3
CASSSLLSPQHF	TRBV6-5	TRBJ1-5
CATSRERTGPLNQPQHF	TRBV15	TRBJ1-5
CAITSSGGQFF	TRBV10-3	TRBJ2-1
CASSFWSGVGANVLTF	TRBV5-6	TRBJ2-6
CSVDGRGQETQYF	TRBV29-1	TRBJ2-5
CASSQETQAPHEQYF	TRBV4-3	TRBJ2-7
CASRFGQGLIYEQYF	TRBV5-6	TRBJ2-7
CASSSHPSGEQFF	TRBV12-3/TRBV12-4	TRBJ2-1
CASSAGYSYEQYF	TRBV27	TRBJ2-7
CASSDRPTDTQYF	TRBV6-2/TRBV6-3	TRBJ2-3
CASSSARQGLASNQPQHF	TRBV19	TRBJ1-5
CASSRLERSPKNIQYF	TRBV18	TRBJ2-4
CASSLAVFGDTQYF	TRBV2	TRBJ2-3
CASSAGRADEQFF	TRBV7-7	TRBJ2-1
CASRKTAGTSGSKQYF	TRBV19	TRBJ2-7